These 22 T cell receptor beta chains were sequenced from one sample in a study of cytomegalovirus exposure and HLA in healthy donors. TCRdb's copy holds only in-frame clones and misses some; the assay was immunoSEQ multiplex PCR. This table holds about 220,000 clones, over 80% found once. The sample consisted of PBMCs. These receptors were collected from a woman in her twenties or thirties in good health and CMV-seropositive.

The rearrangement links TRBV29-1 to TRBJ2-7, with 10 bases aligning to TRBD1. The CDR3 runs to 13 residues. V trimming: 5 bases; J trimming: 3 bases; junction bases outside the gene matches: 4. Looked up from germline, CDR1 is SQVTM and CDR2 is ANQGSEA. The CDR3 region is CSVIRDRGYEQYF. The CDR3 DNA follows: TGCAGCGTTATTCGGGACAGGGGCTACGAGCAGTACTTC.

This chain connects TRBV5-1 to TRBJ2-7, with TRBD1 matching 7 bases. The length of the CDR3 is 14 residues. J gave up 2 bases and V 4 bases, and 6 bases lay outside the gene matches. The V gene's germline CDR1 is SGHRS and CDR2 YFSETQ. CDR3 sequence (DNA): TGCGCCAGCAGCACGGACAGGTTCACCTACGAGCAGTACTTC. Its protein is CASSTDRFTYEQYF.

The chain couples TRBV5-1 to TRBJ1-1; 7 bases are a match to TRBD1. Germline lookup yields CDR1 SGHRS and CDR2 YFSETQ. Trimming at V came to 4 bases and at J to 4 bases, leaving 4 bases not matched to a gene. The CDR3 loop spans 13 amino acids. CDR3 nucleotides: TGCGCCAGCAGCACCCGACAGGGCACTGAAGCTTTCTTT. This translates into CASSTRQGTEAFF.

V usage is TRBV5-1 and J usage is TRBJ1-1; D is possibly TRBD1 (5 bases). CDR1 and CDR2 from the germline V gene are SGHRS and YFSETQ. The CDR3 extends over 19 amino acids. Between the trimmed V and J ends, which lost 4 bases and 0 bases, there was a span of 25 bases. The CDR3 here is CASSPKFGADGIMNTEAFF. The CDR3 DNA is TGCGCCAGCAGCCCTAAATTTGGGGCCGACGGAATAATGAACACTGAAGCTTTCTTT.

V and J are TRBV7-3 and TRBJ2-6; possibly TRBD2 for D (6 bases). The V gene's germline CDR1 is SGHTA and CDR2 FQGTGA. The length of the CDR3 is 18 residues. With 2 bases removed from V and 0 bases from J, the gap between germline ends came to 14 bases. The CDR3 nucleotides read TGTGCCAGCAGCTTATCGGGACTCCAAGCCTCTGGGGCCAACGTCCTGACTTTC. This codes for CASSLSGLQASGANVLTF.

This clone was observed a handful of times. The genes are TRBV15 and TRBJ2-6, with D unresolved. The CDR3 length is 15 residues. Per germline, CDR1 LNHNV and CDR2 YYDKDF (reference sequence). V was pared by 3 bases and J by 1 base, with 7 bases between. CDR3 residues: CATSSVGSGANVLTF. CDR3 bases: TGTGCCACCAGCAGTGTCGGTTCTGGGGCCAACGTCCTGACTTTC.

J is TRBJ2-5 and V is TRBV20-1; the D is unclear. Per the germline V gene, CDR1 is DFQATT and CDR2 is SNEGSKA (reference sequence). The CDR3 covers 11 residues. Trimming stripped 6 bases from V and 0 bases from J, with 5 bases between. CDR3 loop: CSAEHQETQYF. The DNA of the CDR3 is TGCAGTGCCGAGCACCAAGAGACCCAGTACTTC.

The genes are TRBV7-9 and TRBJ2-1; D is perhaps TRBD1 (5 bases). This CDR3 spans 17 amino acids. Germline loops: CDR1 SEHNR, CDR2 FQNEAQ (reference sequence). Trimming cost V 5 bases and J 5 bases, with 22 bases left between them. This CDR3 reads CASSPITVQGLNNEQFF. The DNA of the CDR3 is TGTGCCAGCAGCCCGATTACCGTGCAGGGCCTCAACAATGAGCAGTTCTTC.

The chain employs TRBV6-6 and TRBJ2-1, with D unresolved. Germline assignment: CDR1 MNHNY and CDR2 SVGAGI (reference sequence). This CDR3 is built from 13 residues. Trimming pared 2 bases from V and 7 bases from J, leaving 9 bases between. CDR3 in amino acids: CASSYVTGNEQFF. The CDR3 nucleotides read TGTGCCAGCAGTTACGTAACGGGTAATGAGCAGTTCTTC.

The CDR3 DNA reads TGTGCCAGCTCACCCCGACAGGGAGGCTTGTACGAGCAGTACTTC. As protein: CASSPRQGGLYEQYF. The rearrangement joins TRBV18 to TRBJ2-7, with TRBD1 as a possible D gene (7 bases). Trimming cost V 3 bases and J 4 bases, with 16 bases left between them. The CDR3 has 15 amino acids. Germline V lookup: CDR1 KGHSH, CDR2 LQKENI. Together with reference TRBV18 and TRBJ2-7, the CDR3 gives the full variable domain: NAGVMQNPRHLVRRRGQEARLRCSPMKGHSHVYWYRQLPEEGLKFMVYLQKENIIDESGMPKERFSAEFPKEGPSILRIQQVVRGDSAAYFCASSPRQGGLYEQYFGPGTRLTVT.

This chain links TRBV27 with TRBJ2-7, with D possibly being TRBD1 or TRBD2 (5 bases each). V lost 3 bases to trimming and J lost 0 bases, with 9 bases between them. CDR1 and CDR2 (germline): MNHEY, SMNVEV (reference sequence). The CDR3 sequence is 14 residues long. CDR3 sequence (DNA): TGTGCCAGCAGTTTTGGGACGGCCTCCTACGAGCAGTACTTC. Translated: CASSFGTASYEQYF.

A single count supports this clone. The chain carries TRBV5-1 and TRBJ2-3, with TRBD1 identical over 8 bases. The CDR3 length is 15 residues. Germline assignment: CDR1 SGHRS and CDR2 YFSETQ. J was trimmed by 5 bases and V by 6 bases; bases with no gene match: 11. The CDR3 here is CASILSQGALDTQYF. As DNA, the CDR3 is TGCGCCAGCATCCTGAGTCAGGGGGCATTAGATACGCAGTATTTT.

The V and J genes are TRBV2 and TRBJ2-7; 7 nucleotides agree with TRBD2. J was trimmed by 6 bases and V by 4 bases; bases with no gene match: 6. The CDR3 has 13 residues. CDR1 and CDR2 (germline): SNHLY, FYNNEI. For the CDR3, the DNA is TGTGCCAGCAGTGTTGGCGGGGGAGCCGAGCAGTACTTC. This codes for CASSVGGGAEQYF.

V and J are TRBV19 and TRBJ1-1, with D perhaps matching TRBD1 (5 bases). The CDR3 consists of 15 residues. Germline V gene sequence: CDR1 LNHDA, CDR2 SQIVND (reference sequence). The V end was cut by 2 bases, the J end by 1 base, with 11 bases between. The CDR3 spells CASSIIGQGNTEAFF. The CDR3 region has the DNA TGTGCCAGTAGTATAATAGGTCAGGGGAACACTGAAGCTTTCTTT. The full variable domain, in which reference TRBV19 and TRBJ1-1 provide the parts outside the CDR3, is DGGITQSPKYLFRKEGQNVTLSCEQNLNHDAMYWYRQDPGQGLRLIYYSQIVNDFQKGDIAEGYSVSREKKESFPLTVTSAQKNPTAFYLCASSIIGQGNTEAFFGQGTRLTVV.

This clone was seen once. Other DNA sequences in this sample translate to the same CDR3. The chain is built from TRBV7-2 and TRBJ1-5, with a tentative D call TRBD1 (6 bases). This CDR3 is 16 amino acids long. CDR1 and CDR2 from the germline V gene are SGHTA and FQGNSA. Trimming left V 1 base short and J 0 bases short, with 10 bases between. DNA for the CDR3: TGTGCCAGCAGCTTAGTAGGGGGTTATAGCAATCAGCCCCAGCATTTT. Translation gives CASSLVGGYSNQPQHF.

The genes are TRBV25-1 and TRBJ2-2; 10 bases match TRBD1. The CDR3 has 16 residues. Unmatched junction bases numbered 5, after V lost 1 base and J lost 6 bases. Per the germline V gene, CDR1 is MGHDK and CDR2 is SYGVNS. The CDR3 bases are TGTGCCAGCAGTGAATCTACGGGACAGGGGTCCGGGGAGCTGTTTTTT. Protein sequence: CASSESTGQGSGELFF.

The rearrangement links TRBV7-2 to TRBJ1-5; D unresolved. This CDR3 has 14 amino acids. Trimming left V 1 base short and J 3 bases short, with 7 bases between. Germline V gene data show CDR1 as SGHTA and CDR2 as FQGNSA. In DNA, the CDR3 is TGTGCCAGCAGCTTAGAGGGTGACAATCAGCCCCAGCATTTT. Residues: CASSLEGDNQPQHF.

CDR3 sequence reads: CASSSPPSAGTALPYEQYF. The DNA for the CDR3 is TGCGCCAGCAGCTCGCCACCCTCGGCCGGGACAGCCCTGCCCTACGAGCAGTACTTC. V is TRBV5-1 and J is TRBJ2-7; 7 nucleotides agree with TRBD1. After removal of 3 bases from V and 2 bases from J, the junction contained 20 bases not matched to a gene. This CDR3 contains 19 residues. The V gene's germline CDR1 is SGHRS and CDR2 YFSETQ.

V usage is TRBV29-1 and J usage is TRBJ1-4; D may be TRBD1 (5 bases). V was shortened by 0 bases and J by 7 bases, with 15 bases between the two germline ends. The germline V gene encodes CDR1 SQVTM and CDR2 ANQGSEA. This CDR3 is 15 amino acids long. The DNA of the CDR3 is TGCAGCGTTGAAGATCCTTGGCAGGGTGCTGAAAAACTGTTTTTT. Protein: CSVEDPWQGAEKLFF.

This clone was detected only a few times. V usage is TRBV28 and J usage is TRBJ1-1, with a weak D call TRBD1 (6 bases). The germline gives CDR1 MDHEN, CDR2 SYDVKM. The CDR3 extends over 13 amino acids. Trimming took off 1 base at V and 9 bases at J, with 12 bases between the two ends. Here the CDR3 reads CASSLSFGGKAFF. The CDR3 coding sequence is TGTGCCAGCAGTTTATCGTTCGGGGGCAAAGCTTTCTTT.

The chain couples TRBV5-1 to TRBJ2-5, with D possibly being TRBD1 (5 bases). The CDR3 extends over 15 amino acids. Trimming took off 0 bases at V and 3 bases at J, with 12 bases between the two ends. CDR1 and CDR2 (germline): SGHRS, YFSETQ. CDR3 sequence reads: CASSLVPGREETQYF. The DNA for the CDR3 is TGCGCCAGCAGCTTGGTCCCCGGCAGGGAAGAGACCCAGTACTTC.

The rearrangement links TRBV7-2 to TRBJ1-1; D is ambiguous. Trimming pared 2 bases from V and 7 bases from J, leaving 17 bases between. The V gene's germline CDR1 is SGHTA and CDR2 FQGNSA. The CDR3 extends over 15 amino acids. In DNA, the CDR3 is TGTGCCAGCAGCTTAAACCTAGGGCAGAAAGGTGAAGCTTTCTTT. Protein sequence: CASSLNLGQKGEAFF.